Listed below are T cell receptor beta chains from one sample, sequenced in a study of T cell responses to AZD1222 COVID-19 vaccine. Only in-frame clones appear in the TCRdb table, and some are missing; sequencing was by immunoSEQ multiplex PCR. The sample lists tens of thousands of clones, approximately 90% occurring once. The source material was peripheral blood, sampled on day 0 of MenACWY control vaccination. The receptors derive from an adult in good health. CDR3s include the opening cysteine and the closing phenylalanine or tryptophan. Each record gives: clone size, V gene, J gene, D gene, CDR3 DNA, CDR3 protein. D genes are given only for firm matches. The size field is filled for only some rows; it gives once, few, many or a size class.

size: -; V: TRBV4-1; J: TRBJ1-6; D: -; DNA: TGCGCCAGCAGCCACGGGGGCTCACCCCTCCACTTT; CDR3: CASSHGGSPLHF
size: -; V: TRBV30; J: TRBJ2-2; D: -; DNA: TGTGCCTGGAGTCTTGGTCACACCGGGGAGCTGTTTTTT; CDR3: CAWSLGHTGELFF
size: -; V: TRBV11-2; J: TRBJ2-7; D: -; DNA: TGTGCCAGCAGCCCTCGGAGGCCCCGAGTGGGGGTGCAGTACTTC; CDR3: CASSPRRPRVGVQYF
size: -; V: TRBV11-2; J: TRBJ1-1; D: TRBD1; DNA: TGTGCCAGCAGCTTTGGACAGGGGAACACTGAAGCTTTCTTT; CDR3: CASSFGQGNTEAFF
size: -; V: TRBV7-2; J: TRBJ2-7; D: TRBD1; DNA: TGTGCCAGCAGCCCCTGGACAGGGGGAAACAACGAGCAGCACTTC; CDR3: CASSPWTGGNNEQHF
size: -; V: TRBV3-1/TRBV3-2; J: TRBJ1-6; D: -; DNA: TGTGCCAGCAGTCCTGGGACTAATTCACCCCTCCACTTT; CDR3: CASSPGTNSPLHF
size: -; V: TRBV12-5; J: TRBJ2-3; D: -; DNA: TGTGCTAGTGGTTTGGCCGGCACAGATACGCAGTATTTT; CDR3: CASGLAGTDTQYF
size: -; V: TRBV6-5; J: TRBJ2-3; D: -; DNA: TGTGCCAGCAGTCCCAATGGGGATACGCAGTATTTT; CDR3: CASSPNGDTQYF
size: -; V: TRBV5-1; J: TRBJ2-2; D: TRBD1; DNA: TGCGCCAGCAGCATCCGGACAGGGGGAGCCGGGGAGCTGTTTTTT; CDR3: CASSIRTGGAGELFF
size: -; V: TRBV6-5; J: TRBJ1-5; D: -; DNA: TGTGCCAGCAGTTACTCGGGACGGAGCAATCAGCCCCAGCATTTT; CDR3: CASSYSGRSNQPQHF
size: -; V: TRBV28; J: TRBJ1-3; D: TRBD1; DNA: TGTGCCAGCAGTTCGACTGGACAGGCGAGCTCTGGAAACACCATATATTTT; CDR3: CASSSTGQASSGNTIYF
size: -; V: TRBV10-1; J: TRBJ2-1; D: -; DNA: TGCGCCAGCAGTGAGTTCGGGCCTAACAATGAGCAGTTCTTC; CDR3: CASSEFGPNNEQFF
size: -; V: TRBV6-7; J: TRBJ1-1; D: -; DNA: TGTGCCAGCAACCATCTACAGGGCCTTAAAGCTTTCTTT; CDR3: CASNHLQGLKAFF
size: -; V: TRBV24-1; J: TRBJ2-1; D: -; DNA: TGTGCCACCAGTGATTTGTCTGAGCAGTTCTTC; CDR3: CATSDLSEQFF
size: -; V: TRBV5-5; J: TRBJ2-7; D: TRBD1; DNA: TGTGCCAGCAGCGGGAGCCGGGACAGGCCCTACGAGCAGTACTTC; CDR3: CASSGSRDRPYEQYF
size: -; V: TRBV12-3/TRBV12-4; J: TRBJ2-1; D: TRBD2; DNA: TGTGCCAGCAGGCTAGCGGGAAGTAATGAGCAGTTCTTC; CDR3: CASRLAGSNEQFF
size: -; V: TRBV27; J: TRBJ1-4; D: -; DNA: TGTGCCAGCAGTTTCTCCAGGAATGAAAAACTGTTTTTT; CDR3: CASSFSRNEKLFF
size: -; V: TRBV5-1; J: TRBJ1-1; D: -; DNA: TGCGCCAGCAGCTTTGGGACACTGAACACTGAAGCTTTCTTT; CDR3: CASSFGTLNTEAFF
size: -; V: TRBV28; J: TRBJ1-4; D: -; DNA: TGTGCCAGCAGTTTGCGGACAGTTGAAAAACTGTTTTTT; CDR3: CASSLRTVEKLFF
size: -; V: TRBV6-1; J: TRBJ1-1; D: -; DNA: TGTGCCAGCAGTGAAATCCGGGCCAAAGCTGAAGCTTTCTTT; CDR3: CASSEIRAKAEAFF
size: once; V: TRBV11-2; J: TRBJ2-5; D: -; DNA: TGTGCCAGCAGCTTAGAGTTCAACCCAATCCAAGAGACCCAGTACTTC; CDR3: CASSLEFNPIQETQYF
size: -; V: TRBV12-3/TRBV12-4; J: TRBJ2-7; D: TRBD1; DNA: TGTGCCAGCAGGAGGACAGGGAGCTACGAGCAGTACTTC; CDR3: CASRRTGSYEQYF
size: -; V: TRBV2; J: TRBJ2-7; D: TRBD2; DNA: TGTGCCAGCAGTGAAGTTCTAGCGGGGACGGGGGAGCAGTACTTC; CDR3: CASSEVLAGTGEQYF
size: -; V: TRBV11-1; J: TRBJ2-3; D: -; DNA: TGTGCCAGCAGCTTAGTTGGTGATACGCAGTATTTT; CDR3: CASSLVGDTQYF
size: -; V: TRBV11-2; J: TRBJ1-1; D: -; DNA: TGTGCCAGCAGCCTGGCGGGAGGGGACTCTGAAGCTTTCTTT; CDR3: CASSLAGGDSEAFF
size: -; V: TRBV24-1; J: TRBJ2-1; D: TRBD1; DNA: TGTGCCACCTCGGGGCAGGGGGATGATGAGCAGTTCTTC; CDR3: CATSGQGDDEQFF
size: -; V: TRBV7-9; J: TRBJ2-7; D: -; DNA: TGTGCCAGCAGCTCACCACAGGGATACGAGCAGTACTTC; CDR3: CASSSPQGYEQYF
size: -; V: TRBV7-8; J: TRBJ2-7; D: TRBD2; DNA: TGTGCCAGCAGCACAAGCGGGAGAGTTGGAGAGCAGTACTTC; CDR3: CASSTSGRVGEQYF
size: -; V: TRBV10-3; J: TRBJ1-1; D: -; DNA: TGTGCCATCAGTGAAAGGCAGGGGCGGAAAGCTTTCTTT; CDR3: CAISERQGRKAFF
size: -; V: TRBV19; J: TRBJ1-4; D: TRBD1; DNA: TGTGCCAGTAGTACCAGGAGGGACAGCGGTAGGGGACTGTTTTTT; CDR3: CASSTRRDSGRGLFF
size: -; V: TRBV7-2; J: TRBJ2-6; D: -; DNA: TGTGCCAGCAGCCCCGGCAGGAGCTCTGGGGCCAACGTCCTGACTTTC; CDR3: CASSPGRSSGANVLTF
size: once; V: TRBV27; J: TRBJ2-7; D: -; DNA: TGTGCCAGCAGTCCGGGACTCCCAGGGCCCTACGAGCAGTACTTC; CDR3: CASSPGLPGPYEQYF
size: -; V: TRBV29-1; J: TRBJ1-2; D: -; DNA: TGCAGCGTTGCCCACGACTCCCCTCGGGGCTACACCTTC; CDR3: CSVAHDSPRGYTF
size: -; V: TRBV6-1; J: TRBJ1-3; D: -; DNA: TGTGCCAGCACTGGGGAAGCCGCTGGAAACACCATATATTTT; CDR3: CASTGEAAGNTIYF
size: -; V: TRBV6-2/TRBV6-3; J: TRBJ2-1; D: TRBD2; DNA: TGTGCCAGCAGTTACTCTAGCGGGAGGGCCCACAATGAGCAGTTCTTC; CDR3: CASSYSSGRAHNEQFF
size: -; V: TRBV29-1; J: TRBJ2-1; D: TRBD2; DNA: TGCAGCATCCGTGGGACTAGCGGGAGGCCGGGATTTGAGCAGTTCTTC; CDR3: CSIRGTSGRPGFEQFF
size: -; V: TRBV10-3; J: TRBJ1-5; D: -; DNA: TGTGCCATCAGTGAGAACAGGCCTAATAGCAATCAGCCCCAGCATTTT; CDR3: CAISENRPNSNQPQHF